This T cell receptor (beta chain) is drawn from a study of CD8+CD57+ T cells in acquired aplastic anemia. Across the study: DNA recovered from sorted CD4+ and CD8+ cells had a mean of roughly 3 ug. The study's findings and limits: Comparison of patients with controls identified around 31 shared CD8+ CDR3 sequences.

Of note for this clonotype: Its specificity is unknown.

Germline CDR1 and CDR2: DFQATT and SNEGSKA (reference sequence). Losses at the gene ends were 4 bases for V and 4 bases for J; bases not matched to a gene: 6. The CDR3 length is 13 residues. Genomic DNA served as template for TCR beta VDJ and CDR3 profiling. MiXCR, applied by TCRdb to the reads, yields one record per CDR3 protein. The sample lists around 170,000 distinct CDR3 sequences, under 55% occurring once. CD8+CD57+ cell expansion, shown by flow cytometry, had occurred in the patients selected for sequencing. Severe acquired aplastic anemia was present in all patients. By the time of blood sampling, patients had still received no therapy.

The sample consisted of sorted CD4+, CD8+, or CD8+CD57+ T cells (not recorded which) from PBMCs. The TCR comes from a human donor with aplastic anemia. The chain links TRBV20-1 to TRBJ1-2; TRBD1 agrees at 7 bases. The CDR3 region is CSAKGWDSYGYTF. CDR3 nucleotides: TGCAGTGCTAAGGGGTGGGACAGCTATGGCTACACCTTC.